The sequence of this T cell receptor (beta chain) was determined in a study of shared clonotypes between healthy human individuals. Study in general: CD4 naive and CD4 memory each took three plates per donor, while CD8 naive took two and CD8 memory one. Points from the study as a whole: Shared clonotypes: 4.5% to 6.5% naive CD4, 3.5% to 4% naive CD8, over 2% memory CD4, around 0.4% memory CD8. In general, naive subsets displayed greater estimated richness than memory subsets did.

From CD4+ cells came CD45RA+ naive and CD45RA-negative memory subsets. CDR3 length: 15 amino acids. Per germline, CDR1 SGHKS and CDR2 YYEKEE (reference sequence). V lost 1 base to trimming and J lost 3 bases; unmatched junction nucleotides: 5. This clone was detected only once. Its antigen is still unknown. Clones were sequenced by immunoSEQ multiplex PCR, and TCRdb holds only the in-frame ones, with some missing. The table has some 2,500,000 clones, 92% seen once. The material sequenced was naive CD4+ T cells from PBMCs. Subset in this sample: CD45RA+ positively selected. This clonotype was sampled from a man between 18 and 35 years old in good health. Some clones in this sample may be carry-over from other donors' samples. The chain combines TRBV5-5 with TRBJ2-7, with TRBD2 matching 9 bases. In DNA form, the CDR3 reads TGTGCCAGCAGCTTGCGACTAGCGGCCGACTACGAGCAGTACTTC. Its translation: CASSLRLAADYEQYF.